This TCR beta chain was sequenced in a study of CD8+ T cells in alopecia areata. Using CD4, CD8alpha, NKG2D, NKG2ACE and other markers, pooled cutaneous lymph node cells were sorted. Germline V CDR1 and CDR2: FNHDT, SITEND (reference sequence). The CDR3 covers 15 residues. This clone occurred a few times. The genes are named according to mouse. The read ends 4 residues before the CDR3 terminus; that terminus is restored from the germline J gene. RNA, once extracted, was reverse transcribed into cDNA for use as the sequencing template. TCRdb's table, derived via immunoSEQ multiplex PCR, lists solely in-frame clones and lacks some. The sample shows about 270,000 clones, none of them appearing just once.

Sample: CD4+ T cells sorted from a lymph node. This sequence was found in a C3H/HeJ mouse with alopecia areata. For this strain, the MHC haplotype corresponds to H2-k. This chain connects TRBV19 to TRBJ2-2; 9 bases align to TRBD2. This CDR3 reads CASSIPGLGGGQLYF. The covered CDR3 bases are TGTGCCAGCAGTATACCGGGACTGGGAGGCGGG.